The present TCR beta chain was sequenced within a study of blood T cell dynamics during melanoma immunotherapy. The data were produced by immunoSEQ multiplex PCR, yet TCRdb's version contains in-frame clones alone and is incomplete. The table lists more than 14,000 clones, roughly 89% of them singletons, with 7.8% in the top ten. Time point: week 3, after first cycle of checkpoint inhibitor. Apart from a couple of fast progressors, RECIST 1.1 response was judged 12 weeks post-infusion. V gave up 2 bases and J gave up 5 bases; unmatched junction bases: 5. CDR1 is SGHAT, CDR2 FQNNGV, per germline. CDR3 size: 14 residues.

This sequence joins TRBV11-2 and TRBJ2-5; 7 bases are shared with TRBD1. The source of this sequence is a human donor with melanoma. The sequencing here drew on blood, taken from a patient treated with checkpoint blockade. The CDR3 here is CASSLTRGFETQYF. Here the CDR3 DNA reads TGTGCCAGCAGCTTAACCAGGGGGTTTGAGACCCAGTACTTC.